A selection of T cell receptor beta chains follows, all from one sample in a study of human T cells and chemical hapten exposure. TCRdb passed the RACE reads through MiXCR, listing each CDR3 protein once. Among 100,000 or so distinct CDR3 sequences listed, 30% to 35% were seen once. The starting material was whole blood, obtained in connection with sensitization to the hapten diphenylcyclopropenone (DPC). The receptors shown here come from a man between 40 and 49 years old with alopecia areata. Some clones in this sample may be carry-over from other donors' samples. Each CDR3 is given with its conserved first and last residue. The order of the fields is J gene, V gene, CDR3 protein.

TRBJ2-3 TRBV6-5 CASSSRDTGPHTDTQYF
TRBJ2-3 TRBV29-1 CSILGTSGPSTDTQYF
TRBJ1-1 TRBV4-1 CASSQDGGTMNTEAFF
TRBJ2-1 TRBV19 CASSPRPSSYNEQFF
TRBJ2-3 TRBV6-1 CASLQGDTDTQYF
TRBJ2-1 TRBV14 CASSQDYGSTYNEQFF
TRBJ1-1 TRBV10-3 CAISESAQGATTEAFF
TRBJ1-3 TRBV14 CASSVSPVLTIYF
TRBJ1-2 TRBV29-1 CSVQGANYGYTF
TRBJ2-7 TRBV13 CASSHPGYEQYF
TRBJ1-5 TRBV7-8 CASSSNRISSNQPQHF
TRBJ2-1 TRBV29-1 CSVAGSGRAYNEQFF
TRBJ2-7 TRBV29-1 CSVRSGGSSYEQYF
TRBJ2-3 TRBV9 CASSVSQTSDTQYF
TRBJ2-7 TRBV28 CASSFLGDGREQYF
TRBJ2-3 TRBV20-1 CSGTLAGGLGDTQYF
TRBJ1-1 TRBV29-1 CSVVPVNTEAFF
TRBJ2-6 TRBV27 CASSPVIDSGANVLTF
TRBJ1-3 TRBV6-2/TRBV6-3 CASRALNTIYF
TRBJ1-2 TRBV20-1 CSATDRDHPLFYGYTF
TRBJ1-6 TRBV3-1 CASSQVAGTGASPLHF
TRBJ2-2 TRBV2 CASQEGTANTGELFF
TRBJ2-7 TRBV20-1 CSATTGSEQYF
TRBJ2-7 TRBV20-1 CSARGVNPAPYEQYF
TRBJ2-1 TRBV6-2/TRBV6-3 CASSYVLNEQFF
TRBJ2-3 TRBV20-1 CSARDQLRVYSTDTQYF
TRBJ1-1 TRBV6-2/TRBV6-3 CASSYTGQALNTEAFF
TRBJ1-5 TRBV7-8 CASSSYGDTAMAAQHF
TRBJ1-1 TRBV29-1 CSGRQGLSLNTEAFF
TRBJ2-5 TRBV5-1 CASSLKKARRKTQYF
TRBJ2-1 TRBV7-3 CASSLRTGGYNEQFF
TRBJ2-1 TRBV6-5 CASSQIAGALNEQFF
TRBJ2-5 TRBV7-9 CASNRLAGDKTQYF
TRBJ2-3 TRBV7-6 CASSATPGQAADTQYF
TRBJ2-3 TRBV28 CASSSLAGGGADTQYF
TRBJ2-5 TRBV9 CASSVGTLETQYF
TRBJ2-2 TRBV28 CASSPGLAGVVSVNTGELFF
TRBJ1-1 TRBV6-2/TRBV6-3 CASSQMSKAFF
TRBJ1-1 TRBV29-1 CSAPDRFGTEAFF
TRBJ2-7 TRBV29-1 CSVGKAGEQYF
TRBJ1-1 TRBV6-7 CASSNRTGCTEAFF
TRBJ2-5 TRBV10-3 CAISEGLAHQETQYF
TRBJ2-3 TRBV6-5 CASSYGGLPTDTQYF
TRBJ1-2 TRBV12-3/TRBV12-4 CASSSTVRGLGSYGYTF